This TCR beta chain originates from a study of vaccination and CD4 T cells after COVID-19. Overall study context: The convalescents, six males and four females, included two who were Hispanic. As control conditions, cultures were given either a CEFX pool serving as positive control, an HIV-1 Nef pool, or no peptide at all. Whole-study results and caveats: Among reactive clones from convalescent patients, a median 86.3% appeared only post-vaccination.

The Oncomine TCR Beta short-read assay generated sequence data from the DNA of cultured CD4+ T cells. TCRdb redid the calling of the PCR reads with MiXCR, one entry per CDR3 protein. The profile covers about 21,000 distinct CDR3 sequences, with less than 80% appearing a single time and 23% taken by the ten largest. Note on this clonotype: What it recognizes is unknown.

Treatment indicated: roughly 11-day PBMC culture with coronavirus spike peptide pools or control peptides (ViraFEST assay). ViraFEST relied on peptide pools to expand antigen-specific T cells; the TCRs were sequenced afterward. The germline V gene has CDR1 SQVTM and CDR2 ANQGSEA. The CDR3 runs to 12 residues. Between the trimmed V and J ends, which lost 4 bases and 8 bases, there was a span of 14 bases. The sequence derives from a human donor who received a COVID-19 vaccine. This rearrangement joins TRBV29-1 to TRBJ1-2, with D perhaps matching TRBD1 (6 bases). Sample: CD4+ T cells from blood, cultured in vitro, taken before SARS-CoV-2 vaccination. The CDR3 DNA reads TGCAGCGTTGGGGACGTTGGGGGCGGCTACACCTTC. Translating it yields CSVGDVGGGYTF.